This TCR beta chain is drawn from a study of regulatory T cells in long-lasting Graves disease. Time point here: persistent/refractory GD, antithyroid drugs over 5 years with positive TRAb. With RNA extracted from PBMCs as input, the TCR library was made. In Xi'an, China, an endocrinology department was the source of patients. Germline V gene sequence: CDR1 MDHEN, CDR2 SYDVKM. Germline trimming cut 4 bases from V and 8 bases from J; bases unmatched to any gene: 5. The CDR3 is made up of 14 amino acids. Sequencing libraries for TCR beta were prepared with iRepertoire HTBI primers and Arm-PCR of CDR3 regions. Via MiXCR, TCRdb re-called the multiplex PCR reads, giving one row per CDR3 protein. The data show some 420,000 distinct CDR3 sequences, with roughly 22% seen just once and less than 15% held by the top ten.

This TCR derives from a female donor with Graves disease. The rearrangement links TRBV28 to TRBJ2-7; 13 bases align to TRBD2. Sequencing was performed on peripheral blood mononuclear cells (PBMCs), taken when the disease was refractory, from a patient treated with antithyroid drugs. CDR3: CASSSTSGGAKQYF. Written as DNA, the CDR3 is TGTGCCAGCAGTTCCACTAGCGGGGGGGCCAAGCAGTACTTC. The full variable domain, with the rest looked up from reference TRBV28 and TRBJ2-7, is DVKVTQSSRYLVKRTGEKVFLECVQDMDHENMFWYRQDPGLGLRLIYFSYDVKMKEKGDIPEGYSVSREKKERFSLILESASTNQTSMYLCASSSTSGGAKQYFGPGTRLTVT.